The subject of this entry is one T cell receptor beta chain. Its recognized antigen is unknown. Within one base of it there is no much larger clone, and no base qualities were kept. The immunoSEQ Assay, a bias-controlled multiplex PCR, was used to amplify TCRbeta CDR3 regions from genomic DNA. The paper's processing steps were these. The number of nucleated cells in each sample was estimated from the amplification of reference gene primers within the assay. To quantify the absolute abundance of each unique TCRbeta CDR3 rearrangement, sequence reads were collapsed and filtered. For each sample, productive Simpson clonality was calculated by taking the square root of Simpson's diversity index across productive rearrangements. Sourced from immuneACCESS, this table was stored by TCRdb with only in-frame sequences that have V and J called. A share of the clones is absent; for the studies checked, an unresolved V gene accounts for under half, and the remainder has no known explanation. For V, J and clone size, that table is used; D and trimming come from the DNA. The sample profile shows under 200,000 clones; 90% of them were found once. The biggest ten clones account for around 0.5% of the sample.

These data come from a study of blood T cell repertoires in COVID-19 (dated by TCRdb to the early 2020s). Study-wide context: Collaborator samples came from the United States, Italy and Spain and covered acute and convalescent phases of COVID-19. Samples came from the ongoing ImmuneRACE study (first 160 participants) plus 1,254 subjects from 6 global collaborators. The repertoires were made available in a free public database intended to serve as a resource for research on the immune response to SARS-CoV-2. A de-identified subject ID, COVID-19 status, age in years and sex were almost always included in the sample metadata. The dataset comprised deeply sampled blood TCRbeta repertoires from subjects exposed to, actively infected with, or recovered from COVID-19. Where available, HLA class I and class II types were obtained from metadata supplied by the sample provider rather than from assay-based typing. The material from the prospective study consisted of cDNA or gDNA derived from T cells, B-cell-depleted T cells, or PBMCs. What the authors observed across the whole study: Clinical and demographic metadata were provided uncurated, with the amount varying by source and participant.

Whole blood was collected in K2EDTA tubes by collaborating institutions according to the institutions' own protocols. For TCRbeta analysis, collaborators shipped samples as frozen whole blood, isolated PBMCs, or DNA extracted from either of those sample types. Between the V and J ends, shortened by 0 bases and 4 bases respectively, the junction contains 14 bases. As encoded in the germline V gene, CDR1 is SGHRS while CDR2 is YFSETQ. The CDR3 contains 16 residues, cysteine and phenylalanine counted. Of all the DNA, just the CDR3 is kept, 48 bases in frame from base 1. The sequence is built from TRBV5-1 and TRBJ2-1; the D segment cannot be called with confidence. The sequenced sample was peripheral blood. The TCR was taken from a middle-aged man with acute or convalescent COVID-19. The encoded CDR3 is CASSLEVVSRYNEQFF. The sequence in DNA is TGCGCCAGCAGCTTGGAGGTGGTTAGCCGATACAATGAGCAGTTCTTC. The CDR3 plus the reference TRBV5-1 and TRBJ2-1 genes for the other parts give the full variable domain: KAGVTQTPRYLIKTRGQQVTLSCSPISGHRSVSWYQQTPGQGLQFLFEYFSETQRNKGNFPGRFSGRQFSNSRSEMNVSTLELGDSALYLCASSLEVVSRYNEQFFGPGTRLTVL.